This entry lists 2 T cell receptor beta chains sequenced from one sample in a study of shared clonotypes between healthy human individuals. Clones were read by immunoSEQ multiplex PCR, and TCRdb kept only the in-frame ones, dropping some. The repertoire has about 710,000 clones, around 73% of them found once; the top ten carry around 1.8%. Sequencing used memory CD4+ T cells sorted from blood. Subset meaning: CD45RA-negative fraction. These receptors came from a woman aged 25-40 years in good health.

The chain joins TRBV19 to TRBJ2-1; TRBD2 matches at 9 bases. Germline V gives CDR1 LNHDA, CDR2 SQIVND (reference sequence). CDR3 size: 15 residues. Trimming took 5 bases from V and 6 from J; bases not matched to a gene: 8. The CDR3 region has the DNA TGTGCCAGTAGTGGAGGTGGAGCGGGAGGCAATGAGCAGTTCTTC. Amino acid sequence: CASSGGGAGGNEQFF.

This chain uses TRBV7-9 with TRBJ1-2, with D possibly being TRBD1 (6 bases). Looked up from germline, CDR1 is SEHNR and CDR2 is FQNEAQ (reference sequence). The CDR3 contains 13 residues. V lost 5 bases to trimming and J lost 6 bases, with 13 bases between them. CDR3 coding DNA: TGTGCCAGCAGCACTACAGGGTTCCATGGCTACACCTTC. Amino acids: CASSTTGFHGYTF. Full variable domain (outside the CDR3, taken from reference TRBV7-9 and TRBJ1-2): DTGVSQNPRHKITKRGQNVTFRCDPISEHNRLYWYRQTLGQGPEFLTYFQNEAQLEKSRLLSDRFSAERPKGSFSTLEIQRTEQGDSAMYLCASSTTGFHGYTFGSGTRLTVV.